The rows below give T cell receptor beta chains drawn from one sample of a study of response to subunit inactivated influenza vaccine. Via MiXCR, TCRdb re-called the RT-PCR reads, giving one row per CDR3 protein. The sample contains approximately 490,000 distinct CDR3 sequences, approximately 7.2% of which appear only once. Source: PBMCs from blood, taken less than 30 months after vaccination. Receptors originate from a man in his fifties or sixties who received an inactivated influenza vaccine. The CDR3 runs from the conserved cysteine through the conserved F or W. Size tells how often a clone was seen (once, few, many) or the class of an expanded clone, and some rows leave it out.

>TRBJ1-3|TRBV6-5|many
CASSYTYRDSGRNTIYF
>TRBJ1-1|TRBV10-3|NA
CAPLRGEAGTEAFF
>TRBJ2-2|TRBV9|few
CASSLNPLGSANTGELFF
>TRBJ2-2|TRBV24-1|NA
CATSRGGGKNTGELFF
>TRBJ2-3|TRBV6-2/TRBV6-3|NA
CASRIHTDTDTQYF
>TRBJ2-3|TRBV6-2/TRBV6-3|NA
CASTQRGAPTDTQYF
>TRBJ2-1|TRBV6-1|few
CASSEGPRAGIQFF
>TRBJ2-1|TRBV2|many
CASSEVGRWNEQFF
>TRBJ2-5|TRBV6-1|many
CASSRRLAGGQETQYF
>TRBJ1-5|TRBV12-3/TRBV12-4|NA
CASSLGEGDQPQHF